This T cell receptor beta chain was recorded in a study of T cells in tuberculosis. The CDR3 sequence is 14 residues long. CDR1 SEHNR and CDR2 FQNEAQ come from the germline V gene (reference sequence). V was trimmed by 5 bases and J by 1 base, leaving 10 bases between them. After thawing and overnight rest, PBMC were stained with GMM-loaded CD1B tetramer, viability dye and anti-CD3 for sorting. The lipid loaded on the CD1B tetramers was C32 glucose monomycolate from Rhodococcus equi. The repertoire was sequenced with immunoSEQ multiplex PCR; TCRdb's copy has only in-frame clones and lacks some. Of more than 70,000 clones detected, approximately 90% appear once; the ten largest clones hold 1.5% to 2%.

The sample comprised CD1b-GMM tetramer-negative cells sorted from PBMCs. The source of this sequence is an adult woman with latent tuberculosis. The chain employs TRBV7-9 and TRBJ2-3; tentatively, D is TRBD2 (6 bases). CDR3 region: CASSLRLGTDTQYF. Written as DNA, the CDR3 is TGTGCCAGCAGCCTAAGACTAGGCACAGATACGCAGTATTTT.